The text below deals with one TCR beta chain. Its antigen is not identified. The source of the sample is a study of cytomegalovirus exposure and HLA in healthy donors. Points from the study as a whole: The majority of CMV-associated TCR beta chains were reported as apparently HLA-restricted in a later analysis.

The PCR employed 60 Vbeta primers together with 13 Jbeta primers. Assay used: immunoSEQ multiplex PCR; TCRdb lists only in-frame clones, some missing. The profile covers under 200,000 clones, with roughly four fifths appearing a single time and 7.5% to 9.5% taken by the ten largest. Germline CDR1 is SEHNR and CDR2 is FQNEAQ (reference sequence). V lost 5 bases and J 0 bases, leaving 10 bases between the germline ends. There are 14 residues in the CDR3. At the time of sampling, donors were nominally healthy, though unrecorded immune exposures were likely. The V gene is TRBV7-9, the J gene TRBJ1-2; TRBD1 might be the D (5 bases). Input material: PBMCs. The TCR sequence derives from a male donor in good health and CMV-seropositive. The CDR3 coding sequence is TGTGCCAGCAGCGCGGGGGTGGCTAACTATGGCTACACCTTC. As protein: CASSAGVANYGYTF.